These 5 T cell receptor beta chains were sequenced from one sample in a study of blood T cell repertoires in COVID-19. TCRdb keeps only in-frame clones here, not all; method: immunoSEQ multiplex PCR. The sample yields 150,000 to 200,000 clones, roughly four fifths seen once. Source material: peripheral blood. These TCRs come from a human donor in a cohort sampled during active COVID-19.

The rearrangement uses TRBV29-1 and TRBJ2-3; 16 bases agree with TRBD2. Germline values: CDR1 SQVTM, CDR2 ANQGSEA. Trimming cost V 7 bases and J 6 bases; bases outside gene matches: 4. The CDR3 is made up of 14 amino acids. CDR3 nucleotides: TGCAGCGGCGGGACTAGCGGGAGGGCGGATACGCAGTATTTT. Translated: CSGGTSGRADTQYF.

This clone was detected only once. At one end the junction does not follow the germline gene, possibly because of a read error. CDR3 coding DNA: TGTGCCTGGAACCAATTCGGAGGTGCGTCCCTTCAGGCCCAGCATTTT. Translation gives CAWNQFGGASLQAQHF. The V and J genes are TRBV30 and TRBJ1-5; no reliable D call. CDR1 is GTSNPN and CDR2 is SVGIG in the germline V gene (reference sequence). This CDR3 is 16 amino acids long. Filled out from reference TRBV30 and TRBJ1-5, the complete variable domain reads SQTIHQWPATLVQPVGSPLSLECTVEGTSNPNLYWYRQAAGRGLQLLFYSVGIGQISSEVPQNLSASRPQDRQFILSSKKLLLSDSGFYLCAWNQFGGASLQAQHFGDGTRLSIL.

DNA for the CDR3: TGCGCCAGCAGCTTGGCCGGTCAGACACCCTACGAGCAGTACTTC. Encoded protein: CASSLAGQTPYEQYF. The gene calls are TRBV5-1 and TRBJ2-7; D is uncertain. Per germline, CDR1 SGHRS and CDR2 YFSETQ. The V gene lost 0 bases and the J gene lost 2 bases, with 12 bases spanning the gap. CDR3 length equals 15 residues.

This clone was detected ten times or more. Other DNA sequences in this sample translate to the same CDR3. This chain connects TRBV14 to TRBJ2-5; the D is unclear. This CDR3 is built from 14 residues. Looked up from germline, CDR1 is SGHDN and CDR2 is FVKESK. V was shortened by 1 base and J by 4 bases, with 10 bases between the two germline ends. The CDR3 sequence: CASSQGARSETQYF. The CDR3 DNA reads TGTGCCAGCAGCCAAGGTGCCAGGTCAGAGACCCAGTACTTC. The full variable domain, its missing parts supplied by reference TRBV14 and TRBJ2-5, is EAGVTQFPSHSVIEKGQTVTLRCDPISGHDNLYWYRRVMGKEIKFLLHFVKESKQDESGMPNNRFLAERTGGTYSTLKVQPAELEDSGVYFCASSQGARSETQYFGPGTRLLVL.

This sequence joins TRBV6-2 or TRBV6-3 and TRBJ1-1; D possibly corresponds to TRBD1 (6 bases). The CDR3 has 16 amino acids. The germline gives CDR1 MNHEY, CDR2 SVGEGT. The ends were cut back, 3 bases at V and 4 bases at J, with 18 bases in the middle. DNA of the CDR3: TGTGCCAGCAGTTATTCACCGGGACATACCAGCACTGAAGCTTTCTTT. Translated: CASSYSPGHTSTEAFF.